This T cell receptor beta chain was captured by sequencing in a study of early T cells in non-severe SARS-CoV-2 infection. Overall study: Sequencing input comprised bulk RNA from unsorted whole blood; chain pairing was not available.

Notes on the study in general: Matching with VDJdb favored anti-spike CD8 responses (missing private and CD4 specificities).

Turning to this clonotype: As yet, its antigen is unknown.

The TCR library protocol was used to attach unique molecular identifiers. These identifiers were attached to individual cDNA molecules. TCRdb processed the 5' RACE reads anew with MiXCR; each CDR3 protein has one entry. The repertoire consists of 40,000 to 55,000 distinct CDR3 sequences, with 20% to 25% occurring once and the leading ten covering around 4.6%. Germline CDR1 MRHNA, CDR2 SNTAGT. The CDR3 spans 15 residues. V lost 3 bases to trimming and J lost 7 bases; unmatched junction nucleotides: 9. The sequence was collected from an adult who was a healthcare worker with PCR-confirmed SARS-CoV-2 infection or an uninfected control (not recorded which). This rearrangement joins TRBV6-4 to TRBJ2-3; TRBD2 matches at 8 bases. This material consisted of whole blood, taken at baseline. The CDR3 nucleotides are TGTGCCAGCAGTGAGTCTAGCGGGCACCCTTATACGCAGTATTTT. Its translation: CASSESSGHPYTQYF.